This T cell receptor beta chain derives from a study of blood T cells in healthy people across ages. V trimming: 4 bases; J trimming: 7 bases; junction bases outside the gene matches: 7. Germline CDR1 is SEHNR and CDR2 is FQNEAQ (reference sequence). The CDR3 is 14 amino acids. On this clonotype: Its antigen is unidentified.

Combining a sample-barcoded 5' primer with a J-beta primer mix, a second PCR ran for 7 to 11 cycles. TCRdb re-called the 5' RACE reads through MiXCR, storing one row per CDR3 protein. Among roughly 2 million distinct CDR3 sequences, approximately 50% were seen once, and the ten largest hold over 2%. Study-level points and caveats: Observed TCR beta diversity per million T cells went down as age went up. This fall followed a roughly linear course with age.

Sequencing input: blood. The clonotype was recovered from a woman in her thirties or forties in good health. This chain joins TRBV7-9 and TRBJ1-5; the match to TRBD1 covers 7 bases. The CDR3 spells CASSSRDSRQPQHF. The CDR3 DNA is TGTGCCAGCAGCTCTAGGGACAGCCGGCAGCCCCAGCATTTT.